A selection of T cell receptor beta chains follows, all from one sample in a study of human versus mouse CDR3 diversity and MHC coevolution. TCRdb keeps only in-frame clones here, not all; method: immunoSEQ multiplex PCR. The data hold about 80,000 clones, with about 94% observed a single time. The sequencing input was naive CD4+ T cells from blood. The receptor source for this set is a person aged 25 to 75 in good health. Both conserved end residues are part of each CDR3. Fields, in order: D gene, J gene, V gene, clone size, CDR3 protein, CDR3 DNA. A D gene is named only where the DNA matches it firmly. Size values are once, few and many counts, or a class for expanded clones, and some rows have none.

d_gene: TRBD1; j_gene: TRBJ1-5; v_gene: TRBV2; abundance: NA; CDR3aa: CASRGDRGGSNQPQHF; CDR3nt: TGTGCCAGCAGGGGTGACAGGGGCGGAAGCAATCAGCCCCAGCATTTT
d_gene: TRBD2; j_gene: TRBJ2-7; v_gene: TRBV5-1; abundance: NA; CDR3aa: CASSFLAGDRSYEQYF; CDR3nt: TGCGCCAGCAGCTTTCTAGCGGGAGATAGATCCTACGAGCAGTACTTC
d_gene: NA; j_gene: TRBJ2-1; v_gene: TRBV27; abundance: NA; CDR3aa: CASSLGQGSYNEQFF; CDR3nt: TGTGCCAGCAGTTTGGGGCAGGGGTCCTACAATGAGCAGTTCTTC
d_gene: NA; j_gene: TRBJ2-1; v_gene: TRBV23-1; abundance: NA; CDR3aa: CASSQSREWAYNEQFF; CDR3nt: TGCGCCAGCAGTCAATCGAGGGAGTGGGCTTACAATGAGCAGTTCTTC
d_gene: NA; j_gene: TRBJ2-1; v_gene: TRBV29-1; abundance: NA; CDR3aa: CSAPTDSSQQFF; CDR3nt: TGCAGCGCCCCCACCGACAGTTCGCAGCAGTTCTTC
d_gene: NA; j_gene: TRBJ1-6; v_gene: TRBV19; abundance: NA; CDR3aa: CASSPVAVAYNSPLHF; CDR3nt: TGTGCCAGTAGTCCCGTCGCGGTCGCCTATAATTCACCCCTCCACTTT
d_gene: NA; j_gene: TRBJ1-1; v_gene: TRBV6-5; abundance: NA; CDR3aa: CASRAFQGNTEAFF; CDR3nt: TGTGCCAGCAGGGCCTTTCAGGGGAACACTGAAGCTTTCTTT
d_gene: TRBD1; j_gene: TRBJ2-7; v_gene: TRBV28; abundance: NA; CDR3aa: CASSSPGQGAWEQYF; CDR3nt: TGTGCCAGCAGTTCGCCGGGACAGGGGGCGTGGGAGCAGTACTTC
d_gene: NA; j_gene: TRBJ1-4; v_gene: TRBV5-6; abundance: NA; CDR3aa: CASSLRAGANEKLFF; CDR3nt: TGTGCCAGCAGCTTGCGGGCAGGGGCTAATGAAAAACTGTTTTTT
d_gene: NA; j_gene: TRBJ2-5; v_gene: TRBV7-9; abundance: NA; CDR3aa: CASRREPRETQYF; CDR3nt: TGTGCCAGCAGACGAGAGCCTCGGGAGACCCAGTACTTC
d_gene: NA; j_gene: TRBJ2-7; v_gene: TRBV6-1; abundance: NA; CDR3aa: CASSADRMIYEQYF; CDR3nt: TGTGCCAGCAGTGCCGACAGGATGATCTACGAGCAGTACTTC
d_gene: TRBD2; j_gene: TRBJ2-1; v_gene: TRBV11-2; abundance: NA; CDR3aa: CASSLEAGGWNEQFF; CDR3nt: TGTGCCAGCAGCTTAGAAGCGGGGGGGTGGAATGAGCAGTTCTTC
d_gene: TRBD1; j_gene: TRBJ1-1; v_gene: TRBV5-5; abundance: NA; CDR3aa: CASSLSRTGGSSTEAFF; CDR3nt: TGTGCCAGCAGCTTGTCGCGGACAGGGGGCTCGAGCACTGAAGCTTTCTTT
d_gene: TRBD2; j_gene: TRBJ2-7; v_gene: TRBV6-5; abundance: NA; CDR3aa: CASSYSETSADEQYF; CDR3nt: TGTGCCAGCAGTTACTCAGAGACTAGCGCCGACGAGCAGTACTTC
d_gene: NA; j_gene: TRBJ1-1; v_gene: TRBV14; abundance: NA; CDR3aa: CASSLQGNQLRAFF; CDR3nt: TGTGCCAGCAGCCTCCAGGGGAATCAACTAAGAGCTTTCTTT
d_gene: TRBD1; j_gene: TRBJ1-1; v_gene: TRBV7-8; abundance: once; CDR3aa: CASSPRQGVTEAFF; CDR3nt: TGTGCCAGCAGCCCGCGGCAGGGGGTCACTGAAGCTTTCTTT
d_gene: TRBD1; j_gene: TRBJ1-1; v_gene: TRBV7-2; abundance: NA; CDR3aa: CASSPLSGGTEAFF; CDR3nt: TGTGCCAGCAGCCCTCTCTCAGGGGGCACTGAAGCTTTCTTT
d_gene: NA; j_gene: TRBJ2-5; v_gene: TRBV7-2; abundance: NA; CDR3aa: CASSRSGLDRKTQYF; CDR3nt: TGTGCCAGCAGCCGATCTGGGCTAGACAGGAAGACCCAGTACTTC
d_gene: TRBD1; j_gene: TRBJ1-1; v_gene: TRBV4-2; abundance: NA; CDR3aa: CASSHPRPLDRGSNTEAFF; CDR3nt: TGTGCCAGCAGCCACCCCCGGCCCTTGGACAGGGGATCGAACACTGAAGCTTTCTTT
d_gene: NA; j_gene: TRBJ2-7; v_gene: TRBV6-5; abundance: NA; CDR3aa: CASSSGQYEQYF; CDR3nt: TGTGCCAGCAGTTCCGGACAGTACGAGCAGTACTTC
d_gene: NA; j_gene: TRBJ1-1; v_gene: TRBV11-1; abundance: NA; CDR3aa: CASSRRQENTEAFF; CDR3nt: TGTGCCAGCAGCCGACGACAGGAGAACACTGAAGCTTTCTTT
d_gene: NA; j_gene: TRBJ1-1; v_gene: TRBV6-5; abundance: NA; CDR3aa: CASSVGGLAFF; CDR3nt: TGTGCCAGCAGTGTGGGGGGTCTAGCTTTCTTT
d_gene: NA; j_gene: TRBJ1-1; v_gene: TRBV6-6; abundance: NA; CDR3aa: CAITTGGTNTEAFF; CDR3nt: TGTGCCATAACTACGGGGGGAACGAACACTGAAGCTTTCTTT
d_gene: TRBD1; j_gene: TRBJ2-7; v_gene: TRBV11-2; abundance: NA; CDR3aa: CASSLAPDRAKYF; CDR3nt: TGTGCCAGCAGCTTAGCGCCCGACAGGGCAAAGTACTTC
d_gene: NA; j_gene: TRBJ1-4; v_gene: TRBV7-8; abundance: NA; CDR3aa: CASSLRGQQSNEKLFF; CDR3nt: TGTGCCAGCAGCTTAAGAGGGCAGCAGTCTAATGAAAAACTGTTTTTT
d_gene: TRBD2; j_gene: TRBJ2-7; v_gene: TRBV19; abundance: NA; CDR3aa: CASSISGLAGGSSSYEQYF; CDR3nt: TGTGCCAGTAGTATTTCCGGACTAGCGGGGGGTTCGAGCTCCTACGAGCAGTACTTC
d_gene: TRBD2; j_gene: TRBJ2-7; v_gene: TRBV5-6; abundance: NA; CDR3aa: CASSAASGAGEQYF; CDR3nt: TGTGCCAGCAGCGCCGCTAGCGGGGCGGGGGAGCAGTACTTC
d_gene: TRBD2; j_gene: TRBJ2-1; v_gene: TRBV7-2; abundance: NA; CDR3aa: CASSFDGLVLFF; CDR3nt: TGTGCCAGCAGCTTCGACGGACTAGTATTGTTCTTC
d_gene: NA; j_gene: TRBJ2-3; v_gene: TRBV6-5; abundance: NA; CDR3aa: CASSYSTGDTQYF; CDR3nt: TGTGCCAGCAGTTACTCGACTGGGGATACGCAGTATTTT
d_gene: NA; j_gene: TRBJ1-1; v_gene: TRBV5-4; abundance: NA; CDR3aa: CASSLKQGSLTEAFF; CDR3nt: TGTGCCAGCAGCTTGAAACAGGGCTCCCTAACTGAAGCTTTCTTT
d_gene: NA; j_gene: TRBJ1-4; v_gene: TRBV7-9; abundance: NA; CDR3aa: CASSLGAATNEKLFF; CDR3nt: TGTGCCAGCAGCTTAGGGGCTGCAACTAATGAAAAACTGTTTTTT
d_gene: NA; j_gene: TRBJ2-2; v_gene: TRBV13; abundance: NA; CDR3aa: CASSLAGANPTGELFF; CDR3nt: TGTGCCAGCAGCTTGGCGGGGGCTAATCCCACCGGGGAGCTGTTTTTT
d_gene: NA; j_gene: TRBJ2-5; v_gene: TRBV7-9; abundance: NA; CDR3aa: CASSSTGGAVIQETQYF; CDR3nt: TGTGCCAGCAGCTCTACAGGGGGGGCAGTCATCCAAGAGACCCAGTACTTC
d_gene: NA; j_gene: TRBJ1-1; v_gene: TRBV19; abundance: NA; CDR3aa: CASSTYSIRGAFF; CDR3nt: TGTGCCAGTAGTACCTACTCTATTAGGGGAGCTTTCTTT
d_gene: TRBD2; j_gene: TRBJ2-7; v_gene: TRBV5-1; abundance: once; CDR3aa: CASSLRLAGGPYQGEQYF; CDR3nt: TGCGCCAGCAGCTTGAGGCTAGCGGGAGGGCCTTACCAGGGCGAGCAGTACTTC
d_gene: NA; j_gene: TRBJ2-5; v_gene: TRBV11-2; abundance: NA; CDR3aa: CASSLVPTNIQETQYF; CDR3nt: TGTGCCAGCAGCTTAGTCCCCACGAACATCCAAGAGACCCAGTACTTC
d_gene: TRBD2; j_gene: TRBJ2-1; v_gene: TRBV15; abundance: NA; CDR3aa: CATSVTSGGYPNEQFF; CDR3nt: TGTGCCACCAGCGTTACTAGCGGGGGGTACCCGAATGAGCAGTTCTTC
d_gene: TRBD1; j_gene: TRBJ1-6; v_gene: TRBV14; abundance: NA; CDR3aa: CASSLRTGSTYNSPLHF; CDR3nt: TGTGCCAGCAGCTTGAGGACAGGGAGTACCTATAATTCACCCCTCCACTTT
d_gene: TRBD2; j_gene: TRBJ2-1; v_gene: TRBV6-1; abundance: NA; CDR3aa: CASRPTSGTYNEQFF; CDR3nt: TGTGCCAGCAGGCCGACTAGCGGTACCTACAATGAGCAGTTCTTC
d_gene: TRBD1; j_gene: TRBJ2-3; v_gene: TRBV13; abundance: NA; CDR3aa: CASSLGRGRGDTQYF; CDR3nt: TGTGCCAGCAGCTTAGGCAGGGGGCGGGGAGATACGCAGTATTTT
d_gene: NA; j_gene: TRBJ2-1; v_gene: TRBV7-9; abundance: NA; CDR3aa: CASSTGFAYNEQFF; CDR3nt: TGTGCCAGCTCTACAGGGTTCGCCTACAATGAGCAGTTCTTC
d_gene: TRBD1; j_gene: TRBJ2-7; v_gene: TRBV9; abundance: NA; CDR3aa: CASSVGTGSNHEQYF; CDR3nt: TGTGCCAGCAGCGTAGGGACAGGGTCTAACCACGAGCAGTACTTC
d_gene: NA; j_gene: TRBJ1-1; v_gene: TRBV13; abundance: NA; CDR3aa: CASSSRQNLNTEAFF; CDR3nt: TGTGCCAGCAGCTCCCGACAGAACCTGAACACTGAAGCTTTCTTT
d_gene: TRBD2; j_gene: TRBJ2-7; v_gene: TRBV5-4; abundance: NA; CDR3aa: CASSPRLAERGEQYF; CDR3nt: TGTGCCAGCAGCCCCCGACTAGCGGAGAGGGGAGAGCAGTACTTC
d_gene: TRBD1; j_gene: TRBJ2-5; v_gene: TRBV5-1; abundance: NA; CDR3aa: CASNRNTGGFQETQYF; CDR3nt: TGCGCCAGCAACCGTAATACAGGGGGCTTCCAAGAGACCCAGTACTTC
d_gene: NA; j_gene: TRBJ1-1; v_gene: TRBV7-2; abundance: once; CDR3aa: CASSRPGVLNTEAFF; CDR3nt: TGTGCCAGCAGCCGGCCAGGGGTGCTGAACACTGAAGCTTTCTTT
d_gene: TRBD1; j_gene: TRBJ1-5; v_gene: TRBV2; abundance: NA; CDR3aa: CASRGQTISNQPQHF; CDR3nt: TGTGCCAGCAGGGGACAGACCATTAGCAATCAGCCCCAGCATTTT
d_gene: NA; j_gene: TRBJ2-7; v_gene: TRBV7-2; abundance: NA; CDR3aa: CASSPRPPEGQYF; CDR3nt: TGTGCCAGCAGCCCCCGGCCACCCGAGGGGCAGTACTTC
d_gene: TRBD2; j_gene: TRBJ2-7; v_gene: TRBV7-2; abundance: NA; CDR3aa: CASSLTTSETYEQYF; CDR3nt: TGTGCCAGCAGCTTAACAACTAGCGAGACCTACGAGCAGTACTTC